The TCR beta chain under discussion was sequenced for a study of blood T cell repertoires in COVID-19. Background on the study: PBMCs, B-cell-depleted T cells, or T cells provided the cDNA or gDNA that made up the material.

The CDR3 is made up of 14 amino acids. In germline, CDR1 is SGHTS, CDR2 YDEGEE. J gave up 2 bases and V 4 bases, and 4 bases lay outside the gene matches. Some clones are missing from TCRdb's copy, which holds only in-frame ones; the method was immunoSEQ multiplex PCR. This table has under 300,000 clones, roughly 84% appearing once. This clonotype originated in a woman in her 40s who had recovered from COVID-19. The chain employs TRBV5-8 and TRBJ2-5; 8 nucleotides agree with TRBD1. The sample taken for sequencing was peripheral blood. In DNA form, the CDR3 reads TGTGCCAGCAGCCGCGGGACAGGTCAAGAGACCCAGTACTTC. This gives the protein CASSRGTGQETQYF.